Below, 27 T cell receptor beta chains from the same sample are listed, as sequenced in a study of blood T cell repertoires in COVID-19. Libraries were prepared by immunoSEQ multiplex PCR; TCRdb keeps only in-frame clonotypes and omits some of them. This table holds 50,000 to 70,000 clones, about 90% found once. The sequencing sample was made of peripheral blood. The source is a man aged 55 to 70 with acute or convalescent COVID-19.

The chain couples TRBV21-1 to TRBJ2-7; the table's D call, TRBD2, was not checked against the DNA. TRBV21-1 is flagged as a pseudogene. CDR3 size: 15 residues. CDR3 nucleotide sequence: TGTGCCAGCAGCAAAAAGGCGGGCCGGAGCTACGAGCAGTACTTC. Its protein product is CASSKKAGRSYEQYF.

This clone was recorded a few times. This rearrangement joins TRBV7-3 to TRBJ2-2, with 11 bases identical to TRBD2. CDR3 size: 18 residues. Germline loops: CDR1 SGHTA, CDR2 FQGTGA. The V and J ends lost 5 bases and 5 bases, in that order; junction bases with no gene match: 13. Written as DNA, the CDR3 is TGTGCCAGCAGCCAGTCCGGTACTAGCGGGAGACAAACCGGGGAGCTGTTTTTT. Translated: CASSQSGTSGRQTGELFF.

CDR3 nucleotide sequence: TGTGCCAGCAGTTTGGACAGGGTGATAGCCAAAAACATTCAGTACTTC. Amino acids: CASSLDRVIAKNIQYF. The chain links TRBV28 to TRBJ2-4, with 8 bases that match TRBD1. J was trimmed by 0 bases and V by 3 bases; bases with no gene match: 4. The CDR3 runs 16 residues. The germline CDR1 and CDR2 sequences are MDHEN and SYDVKM.

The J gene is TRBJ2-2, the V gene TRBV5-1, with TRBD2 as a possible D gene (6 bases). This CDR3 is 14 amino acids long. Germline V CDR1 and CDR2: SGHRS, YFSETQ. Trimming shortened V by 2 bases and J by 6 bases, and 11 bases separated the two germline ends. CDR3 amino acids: CASSLKGGAGELFF. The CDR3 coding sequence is TGCGCCAGCAGCTTAAAGGGAGGCGCCGGGGAGCTGTTTTTT.

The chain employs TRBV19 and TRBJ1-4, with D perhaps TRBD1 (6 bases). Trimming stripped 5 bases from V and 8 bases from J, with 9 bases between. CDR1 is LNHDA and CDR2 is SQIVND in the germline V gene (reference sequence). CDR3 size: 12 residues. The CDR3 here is CASSPQGEKLFF. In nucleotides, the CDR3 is TGTGCCAGTAGTCCTCAGGGGGAAAAACTGTTTTTT.

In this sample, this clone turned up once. In DNA form, the CDR3 reads TGTGCCACCAGTTCGCCAGAAACCTACGAGCAGTACTTC. It encodes CATSSPETYEQYF. J is TRBJ2-7 and V is TRBV24-1; D is undetermined. Germline V gene sequence: CDR1 KGHDR, CDR2 SFDVKD. The CDR3 consists of 13 residues. The V end lost 6 bases, the J end lost 2 bases, and 10 bases lay between the germline ends.

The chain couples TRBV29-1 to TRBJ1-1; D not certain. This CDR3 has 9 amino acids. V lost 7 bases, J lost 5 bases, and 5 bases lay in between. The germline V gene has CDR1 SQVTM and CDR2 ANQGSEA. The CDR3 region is CSAGTEAFF. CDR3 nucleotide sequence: TGCAGCGCCGGGACTGAAGCTTTCTTT.

In DNA form, the CDR3 reads TGTGCCAGCAGTTACCCTTACCGGACAGGGGAGGACGAGCAGTACTTC. This encodes CASSYPYRTGEDEQYF. The rearrangement uses TRBV6-2 or TRBV6-3 and TRBJ2-7, with 9 bases that match TRBD1. The CDR3 contains 16 residues. Looked up from germline, CDR1 is MNHEY and CDR2 is SVGEGT. After removal of 2 bases from V and 5 bases from J, the junction contained 10 bases not matched to a gene.

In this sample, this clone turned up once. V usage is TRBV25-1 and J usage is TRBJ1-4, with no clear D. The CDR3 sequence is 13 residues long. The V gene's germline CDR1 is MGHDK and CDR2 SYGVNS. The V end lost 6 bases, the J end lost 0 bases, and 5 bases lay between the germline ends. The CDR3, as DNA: TGTGCCAGCAGGTATTCAACTAATGAAAAACTGTTTTTT. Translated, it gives CASRYSTNEKLFF.

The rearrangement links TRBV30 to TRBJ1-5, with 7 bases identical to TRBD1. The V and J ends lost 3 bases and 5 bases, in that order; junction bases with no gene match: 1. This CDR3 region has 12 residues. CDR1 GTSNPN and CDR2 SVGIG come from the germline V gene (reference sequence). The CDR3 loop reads CAWRTGDQPQHF. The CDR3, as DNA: TGTGCCTGGAGAACAGGGGATCAGCCCCAGCATTTT.

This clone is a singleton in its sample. The CDR3 loop reads CASSLGAGANYGYTF. CDR3 sequence (DNA): TGCGCCAGCAGCTTGGGTGCAGGGGCAAACTATGGCTACACCTTC. This chain uses TRBV5-1 with TRBJ1-2; perhaps TRBD1 as D (6 bases). The CDR3 has 15 residues. Trimming pared 0 bases from V and 2 bases from J, leaving 11 bases between. The germline V gene has CDR1 SGHRS and CDR2 YFSETQ.

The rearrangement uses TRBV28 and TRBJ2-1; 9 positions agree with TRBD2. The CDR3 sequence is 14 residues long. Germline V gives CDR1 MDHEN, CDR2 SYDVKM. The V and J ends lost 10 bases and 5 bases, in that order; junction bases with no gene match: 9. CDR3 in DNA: TGTGCCACCTATTTAGCGGGAGACCACAATGAGCAGTTCTTC. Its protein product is CATYLAGDHNEQFF.

CDR3 nucleotides: TGTGCCACCAGTGATTTGAACAGGCTTAACTATGGCTACACCTTC. It specifies CATSDLNRLNYGYTF. The chain joins TRBV24-1 to TRBJ1-2; a possible D gene is TRBD1 (5 bases). Per the germline V gene, CDR1 is KGHDR and CDR2 is SFDVKD. Trimming stripped 0 bases from V and 1 base from J, with 8 bases between. The CDR3 loop spans 15 amino acids.

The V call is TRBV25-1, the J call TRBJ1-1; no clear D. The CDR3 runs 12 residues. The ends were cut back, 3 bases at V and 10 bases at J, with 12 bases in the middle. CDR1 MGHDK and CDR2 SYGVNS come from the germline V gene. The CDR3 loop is CASSDNSLRAFF. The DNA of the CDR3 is TGTGCCAGCAGTGATAACTCACTCCGAGCTTTCTTT.

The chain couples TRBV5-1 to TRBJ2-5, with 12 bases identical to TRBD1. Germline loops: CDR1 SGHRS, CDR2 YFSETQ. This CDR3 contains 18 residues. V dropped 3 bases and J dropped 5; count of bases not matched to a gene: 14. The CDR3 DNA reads TGCGCCAGCAGCTCCGAGCCACCGGGACAGGGGGCTGGGGAGACCCAGTACTTC. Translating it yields CASSSEPPGQGAGETQYF. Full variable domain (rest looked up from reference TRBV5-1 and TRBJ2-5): KAGVTQTPRYLIKTRGQQVTLSCSPISGHRSVSWYQQTPGQGLQFLFEYFSETQRNKGNFPGRFSGRQFSNSRSEMNVSTLELGDSALYLCASSSEPPGQGAGETQYFGPGTRLLVL.

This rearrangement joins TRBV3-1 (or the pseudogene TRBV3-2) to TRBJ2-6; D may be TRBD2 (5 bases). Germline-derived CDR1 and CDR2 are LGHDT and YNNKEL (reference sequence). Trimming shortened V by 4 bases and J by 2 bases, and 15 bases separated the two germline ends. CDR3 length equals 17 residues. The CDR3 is CASSPLRGPTGANVLTF. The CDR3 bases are TGTGCCAGCAGCCCCCTAAGAGGGCCAACTGGGGCCAACGTCCTGACTTTC.

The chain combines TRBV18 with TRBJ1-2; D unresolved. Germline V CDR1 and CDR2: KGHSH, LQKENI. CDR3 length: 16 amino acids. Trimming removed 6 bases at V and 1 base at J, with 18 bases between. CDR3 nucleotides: TGTGCCAGCTCCTCTGGCGGGAGTGCCTTTAACTATGGCTACACCTTC. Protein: CASSSGGSAFNYGYTF.

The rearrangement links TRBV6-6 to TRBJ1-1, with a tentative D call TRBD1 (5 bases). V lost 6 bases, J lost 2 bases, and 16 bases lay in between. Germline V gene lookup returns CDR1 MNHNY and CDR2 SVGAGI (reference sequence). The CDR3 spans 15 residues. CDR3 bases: TGTGCCAGCAGGCGGGACGGAGGCTTAAACACTGAAGCTTTCTTT. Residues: CASRRDGGLNTEAFF.

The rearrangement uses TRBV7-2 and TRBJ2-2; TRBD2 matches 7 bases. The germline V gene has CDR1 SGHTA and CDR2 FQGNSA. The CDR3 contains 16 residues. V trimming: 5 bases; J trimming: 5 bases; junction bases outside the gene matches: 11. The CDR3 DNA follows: TGTGCCAGCAGCATTCTCGGACGGCGGGAGACCGGGGAGCTGTTTTTT. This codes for CASSILGRRETGELFF.

CDR3 in DNA: TGTGCCAGCAGCTTAACTGGCGGGAGGGACAATGAGCAGTTCTTC. Protein sequence: CASSLTGGRDNEQFF. The V and J genes are TRBV7-3 and TRBJ2-1; 9 bases fit TRBD2. Germline V gene lookup returns CDR1 SGHTA and CDR2 FQGTGA. V lost 0 bases to trimming and J lost 5 bases; unmatched junction nucleotides: 2. CDR3 size: 15 residues.

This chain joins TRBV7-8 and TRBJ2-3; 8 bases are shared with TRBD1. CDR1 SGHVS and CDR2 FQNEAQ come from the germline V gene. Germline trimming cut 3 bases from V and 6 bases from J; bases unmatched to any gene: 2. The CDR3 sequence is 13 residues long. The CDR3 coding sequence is TGTGCCAGCAGCTTGGACAGGGCCGATACGCAGTATTTT. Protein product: CASSLDRADTQYF.

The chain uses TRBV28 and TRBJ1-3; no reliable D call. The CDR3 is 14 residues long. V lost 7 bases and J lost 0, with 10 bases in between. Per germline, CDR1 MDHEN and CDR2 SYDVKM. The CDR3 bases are TGTGCCAGCAACCTCGACTTCTCTGGAAACACCATATATTTT. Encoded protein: CASNLDFSGNTIYF. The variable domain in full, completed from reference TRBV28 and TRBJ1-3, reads DVKVTQSSRYLVKRTGEKVFLECVQDMDHENMFWYRQDPGLGLRLIYFSYDVKMKEKGDIPEGYSVSREKKERFSLILESASTNQTSMYLCASNLDFSGNTIYFGEGSWLTVV.

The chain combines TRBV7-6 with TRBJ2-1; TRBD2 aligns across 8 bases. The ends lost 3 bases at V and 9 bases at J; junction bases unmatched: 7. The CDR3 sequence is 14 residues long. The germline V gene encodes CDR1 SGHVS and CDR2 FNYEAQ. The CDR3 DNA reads TGTGCCAGCAGCTTGGCGCGGGAGGTTAGTGAGCAGTTCTTC. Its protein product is CASSLAREVSEQFF.

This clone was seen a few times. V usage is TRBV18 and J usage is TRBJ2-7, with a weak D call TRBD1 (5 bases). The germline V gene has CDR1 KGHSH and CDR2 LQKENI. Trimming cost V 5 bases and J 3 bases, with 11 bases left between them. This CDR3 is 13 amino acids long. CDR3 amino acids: CASSAQGGYEQYF. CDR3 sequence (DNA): TGTGCCAGCTCAGCGCAGGGTGGCTACGAGCAGTACTTC.

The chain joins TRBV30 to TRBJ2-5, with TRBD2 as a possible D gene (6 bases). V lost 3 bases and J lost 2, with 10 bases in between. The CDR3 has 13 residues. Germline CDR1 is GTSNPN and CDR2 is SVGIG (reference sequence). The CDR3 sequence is CAWSPGLQETQYF. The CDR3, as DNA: TGTGCCTGGAGCCCGGGACTGCAAGAGACCCAGTACTTC.

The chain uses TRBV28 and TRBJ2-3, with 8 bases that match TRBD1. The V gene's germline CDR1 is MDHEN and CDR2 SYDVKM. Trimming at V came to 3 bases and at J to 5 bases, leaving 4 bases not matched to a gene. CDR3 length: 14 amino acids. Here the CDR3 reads CASSFGTGIDTQYF. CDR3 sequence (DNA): TGTGCCAGCAGTTTTGGGACAGGCATAGATACGCAGTATTTT.

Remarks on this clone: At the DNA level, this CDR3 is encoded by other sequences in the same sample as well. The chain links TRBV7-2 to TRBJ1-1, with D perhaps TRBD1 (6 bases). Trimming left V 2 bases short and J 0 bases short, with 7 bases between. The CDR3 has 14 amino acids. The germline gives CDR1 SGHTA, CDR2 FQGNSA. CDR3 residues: CASSLTGMNTEAFF. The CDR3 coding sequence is TGTGCCAGCAGCTTAACAGGGATGAACACTGAAGCTTTCTTT.